Following are 31 T cell receptor beta chains from one sample sequenced in a study of T cell responses to AZD1222 COVID-19 vaccine. The data were produced by immunoSEQ multiplex PCR, yet TCRdb's version contains in-frame clones alone and is incomplete. Here the sample spans around 150,000 clones, 92% being singletons. This material consisted of peripheral blood, taken 28 days after the second AZD1222 dose. Receptor source: an adult who received the AZD1222 COVID-19 vaccine.

The chain couples TRBV18 to TRBJ2-1, with a possible D match to TRBD2 (5 bases). Germline V gene lookup returns CDR1 KGHSH and CDR2 LQKENI. With 2 bases removed from V and 7 bases from J, the gap between germline ends came to 6 bases. This CDR3 is 12 amino acids long. CDR3 DNA sequence: TGTGCCAGCTCACCAACGGGGAATGAGCAGTTCTTC. This gives the protein CASSPTGNEQFF.

This clone appeared once. The V and J genes are TRBV5-8 and TRBJ2-1, with 9 bases fitting TRBD1. Germline CDR1 reads SGHTS; CDR2 reads YDEGEE. This CDR3 region has 15 residues. The J segment lost 4 bases and the V segment lost 4 bases, leaving 6 bases of the junction unmatched. The CDR3 DNA follows: TGTGCCAGCAGCATGGACAGGGGATCGTACAATGAGCAGTTCTTC. It translates to CASSMDRGSYNEQFF.

For this clone: Different DNA sequences within this sample yield the same CDR3. The chain links TRBV9 to TRBJ2-1; D call uncertain. The V gene's germline CDR1 is SGDLS and CDR2 YYNGEE. V was shortened by 0 bases and J by 9 bases, with 7 bases between the two germline ends. The CDR3 length is 12 residues. CDR3 residues: CASSVAGVEQFF. The CDR3, as DNA: TGTGCCAGCAGCGTAGCTGGCGTTGAGCAGTTCTTC. Supplemented by reference TRBV9 and TRBJ2-1, the full variable domain reads DSGVTQTPKHLITATGQRVTLRCSPRSGDLSVYWYQQSLDQGLQFLIQYYNGEERAKGNILERFSAQQFPDLHSELNLSSLELGDSALYFCASSVAGVEQFFGPGTRLTVL.

This clone appeared a few times. The chain joins TRBV18 to TRBJ2-7; the D gene is possibly TRBD1 (5 bases). Trimming shortened V by 2 bases and J by 7 bases, and 12 bases separated the two germline ends. Germline V gives CDR1 KGHSH, CDR2 LQKENI. CDR3 length: 13 amino acids. The DNA of the CDR3 is TGTGCCAGCTCACCAGACAGTGCCGGGGAGCAGTACTTC. The encoded protein is CASSPDSAGEQYF.

The chain uses TRBV28 and TRBJ2-7; 13 nucleotides agree with TRBD2. J lost 6 bases, V lost 6 bases, and 5 bases had no gene match. The CDR3 runs to 14 residues. From germline, CDR1 is MDHEN and CDR2 SYDVKM. CDR3 residues: CASRLAGGGSEQYF. The CDR3 nucleotides are TGTGCCAGCAGACTAGCGGGAGGGGGATCCGAGCAGTACTTC.

V is TRBV2 and J is TRBJ2-7; D uncertain. The CDR3 sequence is 14 residues long. The germline V gene encodes CDR1 SNHLY and CDR2 FYNNEI. The V gene lost 1 base and the J gene lost 3 bases, with 10 bases spanning the gap. CDR3 coding DNA: TGTGCCAGCAGTGAAGGGGCCTCTTACTACGAGCAGTACTTC. Translated, it gives CASSEGASYYEQYF.

This clone showed up just a few times. The chain couples TRBV7-2 to TRBJ2-1; 12 bases align to TRBD2. Germline-derived CDR1 and CDR2 are SGHTA and FQGNSA. V gave up 4 bases and J gave up 3 bases; unmatched junction bases: 4. The CDR3 length is 16 residues. The CDR3 spells CASSSTSGSLYNEQFF. The DNA of the CDR3 is TGTGCCAGCAGCTCGACTAGCGGGAGCCTCTACAATGAGCAGTTCTTC. The variable domain in full, completed from reference TRBV7-2 and TRBJ2-1, reads GAGVSQSPSNKVTEKGKDVELRCDPISGHTALYWYRQSLGQGLEFLIYFQGNSAPDKSGLPSDRFSAERTGGSVSTLTIQRTQQEDSAVYLCASSSTSGSLYNEQFFGPGTRLTVL.

The CDR3 is CASSLVRLSSSYEQYF. The CDR3 nucleotides are TGTGCCAGCAGCTTAGTAAGACTGAGCTCGTCCTACGAGCAGTACTTC. This chain uses TRBV11-2 with TRBJ2-7; D gene uncertain. CDR3 size: 16 residues. Trimming pared 1 base from V and 1 base from J, leaving 14 bases between. Germline values: CDR1 SGHAT, CDR2 FQNNGV.

V and J are TRBV12-3 or TRBV12-4 and TRBJ1-1; D is unclear. Trimming took 3 bases from V and 7 from J, leaving 6 bases between them. CDR3 size: 11 residues. Written as DNA, the CDR3 is TGTGCCAGCAGTTTCGGCCTTGAAGCTTTCTTT. It codes for CASSFGLEAFF.

This clone was seen just once. The J gene is TRBJ2-1, the V gene TRBV11-2, with 10 bases that match TRBD1. V was pared by 4 bases and J by 8 bases, with 11 bases of the junction left unmatched. This CDR3 comprises 16 residues. Looked up from germline, CDR1 is SGHAT and CDR2 is FQNNGV. CDR3 sequence: CASSSAGQGFKDEQFF. The CDR3 bases are TGTGCCAGCAGCTCTGCGGGACAGGGGTTTAAAGATGAGCAGTTCTTC.

This clone was seen only once. The chain is built from TRBV4-1 and TRBJ2-3; possible D gene TRBD1, 5 bases. V was clipped by 4 bases and J by 0 bases, with 11 bases between them. In germline, CDR1 is MGHRA, CDR2 YSYEKL. The CDR3 loop spans 15 amino acids. Here the CDR3 reads CASSPGHLSTDTQYF. DNA of the CDR3: TGCGCCAGCAGCCCCGGACACCTAAGCACAGATACGCAGTATTTT.

The chain joins TRBV6-1 to TRBJ1-2, with D perhaps TRBD1 (5 bases). V dropped 0 bases and J dropped 4 bases, with 9 bases sitting between them. The germline V gene has CDR1 MNHNS and CDR2 SASEGT. CDR3 size: 14 residues. The CDR3 nucleotides read TGTGCCAGCAGTGAAGCAGGGGAGGCCTATGGCTACACCTTC. This encodes CASSEAGEAYGYTF.

The CDR3: CASSLLAQSRNSPLHF. The CDR3 DNA reads TGTGCCAGCAGCTTGCTCGCCCAGTCGAGGAATTCACCCCTCCACTTT. The V gene is TRBV5-4, the J gene TRBJ1-6; D is unresolved. Germline CDR1 SGHNT, CDR2 YYREEE (reference sequence). The CDR3 has 16 amino acids. V shed 1 base and J shed 7 bases, with 15 bases lying between them.

The chain joins TRBV4-1 to TRBJ2-3; 7 bases are shared with TRBD1. The CDR3 covers 15 residues. V shed 5 bases, J shed 0 bases, and the junction held 5 bases outside the gene matches. Per the germline V gene, CDR1 is MGHRA and CDR2 is YSYEKL. The CDR3 nucleotides read TGCGCCAGCAGCATCGACAGGGCAAGCACAGATACGCAGTATTTT. It specifies CASSIDRASTDTQYF.

The rearrangement links TRBV6-2 or TRBV6-3 to TRBJ1-2; D is uncertain. Germline CDR1 is MNHEY and CDR2 is SVGEGT. V lost 2 bases and J lost 7, with 5 bases in between. CDR3 size: 11 residues. The CDR3 DNA reads TGTGCCAGCAGTTACCGGGGTGGCTACACCTTC. Amino acid sequence: CASSYRGGYTF.

The chain joins TRBV6-6 to TRBJ1-1; no reliable D call. V lost 2 bases and J lost 0, with 4 bases in between. Looked up from germline, CDR1 is MNHNY and CDR2 is SVGAGI (reference sequence). The CDR3 runs to 13 residues. CDR3 sequence: CASSYVLNTEAFF. The CDR3 region has the DNA TGTGCCAGCAGTTACGTCTTGAACACTGAAGCTTTCTTT.

The V and J genes are TRBV27 and TRBJ1-2; D unresolved. Germline V CDR1 and CDR2: MNHEY, SMNVEV (reference sequence). The CDR3 sequence is 12 residues long. Trimming left V 6 bases short and J 4 bases short, with 9 bases between. The CDR3 loop is CASRRSTYGYTF. The CDR3 nucleotides are TGTGCCAGCAGGAGGTCAACCTATGGCTACACCTTC.

V gene TRBV5-1 combines with J gene TRBJ1-1; 7 nucleotides match TRBD1. Germline loops: CDR1 SGHRS, CDR2 YFSETQ. J was trimmed by 0 bases and V by 4 bases; bases with no gene match: 6. This CDR3 spans 15 amino acids. CDR3 protein: CASSPSRGMNTEAFF. CDR3 sequence (DNA): TGCGCCAGCAGCCCGAGCAGGGGGATGAACACTGAAGCTTTCTTT.

V usage is TRBV27 and J usage is TRBJ1-2, with a possible D match to TRBD1 (5 bases). The CDR3 totals 13 residues. Trimming removed 4 bases from V and 5 bases from J, with 11 bases in between. Germline V gene lookup returns CDR1 MNHEY and CDR2 SMNVEV (reference sequence). CDR3 coding DNA: TGTGCCAGCAGTTGGGGCTCGGGGTATGGCTACACCTTC. Its translation: CASSWGSGYGYTF.

This chain connects TRBV18 to TRBJ1-3, with 8 bases matching TRBD1. Germline assignment: CDR1 KGHSH and CDR2 LQKENI. V lost 6 bases, J lost 4 bases, and 8 bases stayed unmatched. The CDR3 length is 15 residues. CDR3 loop: CASSLTGGSGNTIYF. CDR3 sequence (DNA): TGTGCCAGCTCCCTCACAGGGGGATCCGGAAACACCATATATTTT.

DNA for the CDR3: TGTGCCAGCAGCCCCGGGGCGGGAGGGACCCAGTACTTC. Protein product: CASSPGAGGTQYF. The chain joins TRBV11-2 to TRBJ2-5, with 8 bases that match TRBD2. V was clipped by 5 bases and J by 7 bases; unmatched bases: 6. In germline, CDR1 is SGHAT, CDR2 FQNNGV. The CDR3 covers 13 residues.

The rearrangement joins TRBV7-3 to TRBJ2-2; D may match TRBD1 or TRBD2 (5 bases each). Per the germline V gene, CDR1 is SGHTA and CDR2 is FQGTGA. Trimming cost V 2 bases and J 1 base, with 20 bases left between them. The CDR3 extends over 19 amino acids. CDR3 protein: CASSLLGPGLALNTGELFF. The CDR3 bases are TGTGCCAGCAGCTTATTAGGCCCGGGGCTAGCCTTGAACACCGGGGAGCTGTTTTTT.

The chain links TRBV3-1 (or the pseudogene TRBV3-2) to TRBJ2-3, with D tentatively TRBD2 (6 bases). V gave up 4 bases and J gave up 0 bases, with 8 bases separating them. In germline, CDR1 is LGHDT, CDR2 YNNKEL (reference sequence). The CDR3 spans 14 residues. The CDR3 here is CASSLGLSTDTQYF. DNA for the CDR3: TGTGCCAGCAGCCTGGGACTTAGCACAGATACGCAGTATTTT.

The gene calls are TRBV2 and TRBJ2-5; TRBD1 is a possible D gene (6 bases). Germline V gives CDR1 SNHLY, CDR2 FYNNEI. CDR3 length: 15 residues. Trimming removed 5 bases from V and 1 base from J, with 14 bases in between. The CDR3 region has the DNA TGTGCCAGCAGTCATTACAGGGCTCGCCAAGAGACCCAGTACTTC. Translated: CASSHYRARQETQYF. Combining the CDR3 with reference TRBV2 and TRBJ2-5 gives the whole variable domain EPEVTQTPSHQVTQMGQEVILRCVPISNHLYFYWYRQILGQKVEFLVSFYNNEISEKSEIFDDQFSVERPDGSNFTLKIRSTKLEDSAMYFCASSHYRARQETQYFGPGTRLLVL.

J is TRBJ2-7 and V is TRBV5-1, with TRBD1 as a possible D gene (6 bases). The V gene's germline CDR1 is SGHRS and CDR2 YFSETQ. The CDR3 loop spans 16 amino acids. V was clipped by 0 bases and J by 2 bases, with 15 bases between them. CDR3 region: CASSLALIQGTYEQYF. The CDR3 DNA sequence: TGCGCCAGCAGCTTGGCGCTCATTCAGGGGACCTACGAGCAGTACTTC.

The chain links TRBV6-5 to TRBJ1-6, with 8 bases that match TRBD1. The CDR3 is 15 amino acids. With V trimmed by 10 bases and J by 3 bases, 8 bases remained unmatched. Germline CDR1 MNHEY, CDR2 SVGAGI. CDR3 nucleotide sequence: TGTGCCATCTCATGGGACAGGCTCTATAATTCACCCCTCCACTTT. It is translated as CAISWDRLYNSPLHF.

The chain is built from TRBV15 and TRBJ1-2; D may be TRBD1 (6 bases). There are 15 residues in the CDR3. The germline V gene has CDR1 LNHNV and CDR2 YYDKDF (reference sequence). V was trimmed by 2 bases and J by 3 bases, leaving 13 bases between them. CDR3: CATSRSPAGDYGYTF. CDR3 nucleotides: TGTGCCACCAGCAGAAGCCCCGCAGGGGACTATGGCTACACCTTC. The variable domain in full, with the rest retrieved from reference TRBV15 and TRBJ1-2, is DAMVIQNPRYQVTQFGKPVTLSCSQTLNHNVMYWYQQKSSQAPKLLFHYYDKDFNNEADTPDNFQSRRPNTSFCFLDIRSPGLGDTAMYLCATSRSPAGDYGYTFGSGTRLTVV.

The chain has TRBV7-8 and TRBJ1-4, with TRBD1 identical over 7 bases. CDR1 SGHVS and CDR2 FQNEAQ come from the germline V gene. V lost 0 bases and J lost 2; bases outside the gene matches: 9. There are 18 residues in the CDR3. The CDR3 DNA sequence: TGTGCCAGCAGCTTAGCGGCAGGGGGAGCGGCGACTAATGAAAAACTGTTTTTT. Residues: CASSLAAGGAATNEKLFF.

The rearrangement links TRBV6-5 to TRBJ1-1, with 9 bases aligning to TRBD1. The CDR3 has 14 residues. From germline, CDR1 is MNHEY and CDR2 SVGAGI. After removal of 6 bases from V and 4 bases from J, the junction contained 6 bases not matched to a gene. The CDR3 sequence is CASRKDRGSTEAFF. In nucleotides, the CDR3 is TGTGCCAGCAGGAAAGACAGGGGGTCCACTGAAGCTTTCTTT.

The V call is TRBV6-5, the J call TRBJ1-2, with D possibly matching TRBD1 (5 bases). The V end lost 8 bases, the J end lost 2 bases, and 9 bases lay between the germline ends. The CDR3 totals 12 residues. CDR1 and CDR2 (germline): MNHEY, SVGAGI. CDR3 amino acids: CASGRGNYGYTF. The CDR3 DNA sequence: TGTGCCAGCGGGAGGGGAAACTATGGCTACACCTTC.

The CDR3: CASSGVNAGTTYEQYF. DNA for the CDR3: TGCGCCAGCAGTGGAGTCAACGCGGGTACTACCTACGAGCAGTACTTC. This chain links TRBV10-2 with TRBJ2-7, with TRBD2 as a possible D gene (5 bases). V was trimmed by 4 bases and J by 2 bases, leaving 18 bases between them. The CDR3 consists of 16 residues. Looked up from germline, CDR1 is WSHSY and CDR2 is SAAADI.